This paragraph reports one TCR beta chain. Each CDR3 protein gets one entry after TCRdb re-called the 5' RACE reads with MiXCR. The profile shows hundreds of thousands of distinct CDR3 sequences, roughly 13% of them singletons. The data originate from a study of T cells after yellow fever vaccination. The CDR3 runs 16 residues. The V end lost 4 bases, the J end lost 0 bases, and 16 bases lay between the germline ends. CDR1 DFQATT and CDR2 SNEGSKA come from the germline V gene (reference sequence). Sample: PBMCs, taken on the day of the yellow fever booster vaccination. The TCR comes from a young man who received the YFV17D yellow fever vaccine. The J gene is TRBJ2-1, the V gene TRBV20-1, with D hard to call. The CDR3 loop reads CSAIRSRPGSYNEQFF. DNA for the CDR3: TGCAGTGCTATACGCTCTAGGCCGGGCTCCTACAATGAGCAGTTCTTC.